These T cell receptor beta chains were read from a single sample in a study of shared clonotypes between healthy human individuals. Assay: immunoSEQ multiplex PCR; the TCRdb copy retains only in-frame clones and omits some. This sample has about 2.2 million clones, with roughly 91% found just once. The sequenced sample consisted of naive CD8+ T cells from PBMCs. The receptors come from a man between 18 and 29 years old in good health. Some clones in this sample may be carry-over from other donors' samples. CDR3s include the opening cysteine and the closing phenylalanine or tryptophan. A D gene is named only where the DNA matches it firmly. The listing skips clone size in some rows; elsewhere it reads once, few, many or a size class.

>.|TRBV28|.|TRBJ1-2
TGTGCCAGCAGTTTACAGGGGCCGGATGGCTACACCTTC
CASSLQGPDGYTF
>.|TRBV6-5|.|TRBJ1-1
TGTGCCAGCAGTTACTCCCTAGACGGGAACACTGAAGCTTTCTTT
CASSYSLDGNTEAFF
>once|TRBV11-2|.|TRBJ2-7
TGTGCCAGCCTTCGGGCCCCTTTTTTGCAGTACTTC
CASLRAPFLQYF
>.|TRBV7-3|TRBD1|TRBJ2-3
TGTGCCAGCAGCTTTACATCCGGGACAGGTGGATTTCTGCTTGATGATACGCAGTATTTT
CASSFTSGTGGFLLDDTQYF
>.|TRBV27|.|TRBJ2-1
TGTGCCAGCGGGTGGAATGAGCAGTTCTTC
CASGWNEQFF
>.|TRBV28|.|TRBJ2-7
TGTGCCAGCAGCCAACCCCTCCGGGGTTCCTACGAGCAGTACTTC
CASSQPLRGSYEQYF
>.|TRBV10-3|.|TRBJ1-3
TGTGCCATCAGTGGAGACCCCAACTCTGGAAACACCATATATTTT
CAISGDPNSGNTIYF
>.|TRBV11-2|.|TRBJ2-7
TGTGCCAGCAGCCCAGGCGATAGAGGGGGGTATTCCTACGAGCAGTACTTC
CASSPGDRGGYSYEQYF
>.|TRBV11-2|.|TRBJ2-1
TGTGCCAGCAGCTTAGTCGGGGACAATTATAATGTGCAGTTCTTC
CASSLVGDNYNVQFF
>.|TRBV7-6|.|TRBJ1-2
TGTGCCAGCAGCTCAAGGGGGGCAGGTGGCTACACCTTC
CASSSRGAGGYTF
>.|TRBV4-1|TRBD2|TRBJ2-1
TGCGCCAGCAGCCGCCTCGGGACTAGCGGGACCTACAATGAGCAGTTCTTC
CASSRLGTSGTYNEQFF
>.|TRBV29-1|TRBD1|TRBJ1-2
TGCAGCGCCGGGTCGTTAACAGGGGACTATGGCTACACCTTC
CSAGSLTGDYGYTF
>.|TRBV19|.|TRBJ2-2
TGTGCCAGCACCTGGACCTTTGCCACCGGGGAGCTGTTTTTT
CASTWTFATGELFF